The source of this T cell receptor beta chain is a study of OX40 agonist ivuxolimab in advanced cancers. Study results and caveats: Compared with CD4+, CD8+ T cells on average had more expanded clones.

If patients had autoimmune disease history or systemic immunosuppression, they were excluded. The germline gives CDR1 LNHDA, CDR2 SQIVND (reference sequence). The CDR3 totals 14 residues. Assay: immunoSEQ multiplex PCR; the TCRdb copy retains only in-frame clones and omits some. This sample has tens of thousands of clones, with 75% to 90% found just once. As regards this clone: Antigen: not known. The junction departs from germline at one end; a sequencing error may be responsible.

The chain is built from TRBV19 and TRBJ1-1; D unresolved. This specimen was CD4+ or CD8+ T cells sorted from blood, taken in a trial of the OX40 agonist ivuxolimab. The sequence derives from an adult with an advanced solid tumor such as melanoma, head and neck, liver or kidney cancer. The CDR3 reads CASRIGLLNTEAFF. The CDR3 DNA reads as TGTGCCAGTAGAATAGGACTTCTGAACACTGAAGCTTTCTTT.